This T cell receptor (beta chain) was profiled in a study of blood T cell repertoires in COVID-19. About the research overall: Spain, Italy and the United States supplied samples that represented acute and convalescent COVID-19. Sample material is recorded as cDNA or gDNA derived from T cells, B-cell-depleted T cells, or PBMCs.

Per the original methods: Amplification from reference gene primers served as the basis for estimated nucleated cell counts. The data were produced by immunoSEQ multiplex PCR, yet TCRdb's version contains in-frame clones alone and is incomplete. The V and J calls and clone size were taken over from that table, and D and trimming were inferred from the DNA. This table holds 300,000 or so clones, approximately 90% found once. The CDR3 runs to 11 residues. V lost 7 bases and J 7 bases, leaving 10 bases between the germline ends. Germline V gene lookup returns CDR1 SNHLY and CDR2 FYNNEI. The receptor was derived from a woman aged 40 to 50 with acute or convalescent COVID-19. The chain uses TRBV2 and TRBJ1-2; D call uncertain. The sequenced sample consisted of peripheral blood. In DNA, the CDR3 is TGTGCCAGCACAGGCTTCGGTGGCTACACCTTC. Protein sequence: CASTGFGGYTF.